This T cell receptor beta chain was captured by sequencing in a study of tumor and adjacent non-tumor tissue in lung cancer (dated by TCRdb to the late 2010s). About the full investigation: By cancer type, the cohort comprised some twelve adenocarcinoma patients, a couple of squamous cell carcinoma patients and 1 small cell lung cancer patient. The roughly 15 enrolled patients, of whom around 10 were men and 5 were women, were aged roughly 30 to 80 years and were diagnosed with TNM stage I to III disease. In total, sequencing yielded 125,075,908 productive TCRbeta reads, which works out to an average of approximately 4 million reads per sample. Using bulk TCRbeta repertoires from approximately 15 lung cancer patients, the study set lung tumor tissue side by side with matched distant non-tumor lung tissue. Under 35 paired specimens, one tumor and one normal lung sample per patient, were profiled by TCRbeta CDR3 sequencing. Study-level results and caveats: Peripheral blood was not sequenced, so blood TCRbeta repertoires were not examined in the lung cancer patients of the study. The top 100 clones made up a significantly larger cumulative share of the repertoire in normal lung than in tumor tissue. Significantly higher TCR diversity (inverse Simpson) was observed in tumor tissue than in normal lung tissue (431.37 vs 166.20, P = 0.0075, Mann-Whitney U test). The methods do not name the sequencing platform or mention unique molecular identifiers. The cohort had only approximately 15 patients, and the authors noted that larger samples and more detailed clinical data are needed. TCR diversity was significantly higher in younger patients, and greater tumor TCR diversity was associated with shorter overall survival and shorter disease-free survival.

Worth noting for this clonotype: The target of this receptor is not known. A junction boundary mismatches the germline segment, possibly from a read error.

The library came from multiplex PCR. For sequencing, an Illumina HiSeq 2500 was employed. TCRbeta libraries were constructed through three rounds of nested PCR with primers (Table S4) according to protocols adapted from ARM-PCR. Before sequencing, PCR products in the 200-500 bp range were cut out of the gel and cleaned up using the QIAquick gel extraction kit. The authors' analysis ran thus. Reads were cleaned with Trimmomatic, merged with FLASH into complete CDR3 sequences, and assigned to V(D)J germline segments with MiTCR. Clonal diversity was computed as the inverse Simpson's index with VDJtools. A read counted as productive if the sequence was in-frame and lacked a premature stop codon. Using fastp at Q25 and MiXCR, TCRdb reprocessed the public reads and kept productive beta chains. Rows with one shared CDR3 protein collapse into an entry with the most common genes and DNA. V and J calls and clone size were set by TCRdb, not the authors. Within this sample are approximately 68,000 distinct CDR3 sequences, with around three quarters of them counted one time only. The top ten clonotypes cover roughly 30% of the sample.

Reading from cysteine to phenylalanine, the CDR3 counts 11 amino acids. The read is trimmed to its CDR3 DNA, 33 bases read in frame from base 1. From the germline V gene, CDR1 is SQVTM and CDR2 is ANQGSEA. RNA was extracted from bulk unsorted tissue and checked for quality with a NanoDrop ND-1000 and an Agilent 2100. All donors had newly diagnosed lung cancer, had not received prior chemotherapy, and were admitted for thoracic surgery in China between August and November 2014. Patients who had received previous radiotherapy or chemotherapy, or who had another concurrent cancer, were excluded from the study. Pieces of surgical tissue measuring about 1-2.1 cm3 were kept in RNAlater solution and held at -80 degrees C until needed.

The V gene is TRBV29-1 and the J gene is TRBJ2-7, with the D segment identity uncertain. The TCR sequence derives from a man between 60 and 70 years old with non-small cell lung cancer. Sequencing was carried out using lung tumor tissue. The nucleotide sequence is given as TGCAGCGTTGCGGCAGTCTACGGGCAGTACTTC. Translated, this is CSVAAVYGQYF.